Shown below are 15 T cell receptor beta chains from a single sample sequenced in a study of blood T cell repertoires in COVID-19 (dated by TCRdb to the early 2020s). Receptor libraries were prepared by the immunoSEQ multiplex PCR assay. This immuneACCESS table, as held by TCRdb, lists in-frame sequences with V and J called but not all clones. Of the missing ones, under half trace to an unresolved V gene in checked studies; the others have no known cause. The sample data list roughly 57,000 clones, and approximately 80% of these were observed just once. Together, the top ten hold around 42% of the sample. The sequenced sample consisted of peripheral blood. These receptors came from a man in his 70s with active or convalescent COVID-19.

The rearrangement joins TRBV6-6 to TRBJ2-1; 10 positions agree with TRBD1. Trimming took 7 bases from V and 8 from J; bases not matched to a gene: 8. The CDR3 loop spans 14 amino acids. Germline CDR1 and CDR2: MNHNY and SVGAGI (reference sequence). CDR3 DNA sequence: TGTGCCAGCACCGACCTGGACAGGGGGTATGAGCAGTTCTTC. Encoded protein: CASTDLDRGYEQFF.

In this sample, this clone turned up a few times. The rearrangement links TRBV11-2 to TRBJ1-2, with D uncertain. This CDR3 comprises 15 residues. V was shortened by 4 bases and J by 1 base, with 13 bases between the two germline ends. Germline-derived CDR1 and CDR2 are SGHAT and FQNNGV. CDR3: CASSSLRGINYGYTF. Here the CDR3 DNA reads TGTGCCAGCAGCTCTTTAAGAGGAATTAACTATGGCTACACCTTC.

The chain links TRBV2 to TRBJ2-7, with D possibly matching TRBD2 (6 bases). Trimming took 3 bases from V and 4 from J, leaving 7 bases between them. Germline-derived CDR1 and CDR2 are SNHLY and FYNNEI. The CDR3 covers 12 residues. This CDR3 is CASSERDYEQYF. In nucleotides, the CDR3 is TGTGCCAGCAGTGAGCGGGATTACGAGCAGTACTTC.

Note on this clone: One end of the junction varies from germline; a read error may be responsible. The chain couples TRBV9 to TRBJ1-1, with D perhaps matching TRBD1 (5 bases). This CDR3 has 14 amino acids. CDR1 and CDR2 (germline): SGDLS, YYNGEE. CDR3 region: CASSVASGNSEAFF. The DNA of the CDR3 is TGTGCCAGCAGCGTAGCTTCAGGGAACAGTGAAGCTTTCTTT. Based on the CDR3 plus reference TRBV9 and TRBJ1-1, the full variable domain is DSGVTQTPKHLITATGQRVTLRCSPRSGDLSVYWYQQSLDQGLQFLIQYYNGEERAKGNILERFSAQQFPDLHSELNLSSLELGDSALYFCASSVASGNSEAFFGQGTRLTVV.

The CDR3 bases are TGTGCCAGCAGCTTAGTTCTGGGAGCGAACACTGAAGCTTTCTTT. Translated: CASSLVLGANTEAFF. V is TRBV7-2 and J is TRBJ1-1; D uncertain. The CDR3 is 15 amino acids. V was clipped by 1 base and J by 1 base, with 10 bases between them. Germline V gives CDR1 SGHTA, CDR2 FQGNSA.

This sequence joins TRBV6-5 and TRBJ2-7; a possible D gene is TRBD2 (6 bases). The CDR3 sequence is 15 residues long. V lost 6 bases to trimming and J lost 1 base, with 16 bases between them. The germline CDR1 and CDR2 sequences are MNHEY and SVGAGI. The CDR3 loop reads CASRLSGRGSYEQYF. CDR3 bases: TGTGCCAGCAGACTATCGGGACGGGGGTCCTACGAGCAGTACTTC.

The V call is TRBV7-2, the J call TRBJ2-5; D is perhaps TRBD1 (6 bases). Trimming shortened V by 1 base and J by 5 bases, and 11 bases separated the two germline ends. Germline CDR1 reads SGHTA; CDR2 reads FQGNSA. The CDR3 covers 14 residues. The CDR3 DNA follows: TGTGCCAGCAGCTTAGGGGCAGGGGCGGAGACCCAGTACTTC. Translating gives CASSLGAGAETQYF. Filled out from reference TRBV7-2 and TRBJ2-5, the complete variable domain reads GAGVSQSPSNKVTEKGKDVELRCDPISGHTALYWYRQSLGQGLEFLIYFQGNSAPDKSGLPSDRFSAERTGGSVSTLTIQRTQQEDSAVYLCASSLGAGAETQYFGPGTRLLVL.

The DNA for the CDR3 is TGTGCCAGCTCACCTCTTAGCGGGAGTCTGTACGAGCAGTACTTC. Its translation is CASSPLSGSLYEQYF. The V call is TRBV18, the J call TRBJ2-7; 9 bases are a match to TRBD2. After removal of 3 bases from V and 4 bases from J, the junction contained 7 bases not matched to a gene. This CDR3 is 15 amino acids long. CDR1 is KGHSH and CDR2 is LQKENI in the germline V gene.

This sequence joins TRBV7-2 and TRBJ2-5; 8 bases line up with TRBD2. Trimming cost V 1 base and J 1 base; bases outside gene matches: 2. Looked up from germline, CDR1 is SGHTA and CDR2 is FQGNSA. CDR3 length: 15 amino acids. CDR3 in DNA: TGTGCCAGCAGCTTAGTAGCGGGGACCCAAGAGACCCAGTACTTC. Translation gives CASSLVAGTQETQYF.

The J gene is TRBJ2-3, the V gene TRBV2, with 9 bases lining up with TRBD1. V lost 9 bases and J lost 4; bases outside the gene matches: 2. CDR3 length: 12 residues. The germline V gene encodes CDR1 SNHLY and CDR2 FYNNEI. CDR3 nucleotide sequence: TGTGCCAGAGACAGGGGGGCAGATACGCAGTATTTT. Encoded protein: CARDRGADTQYF.

The chain links TRBV7-2 to TRBJ2-5, with 10 bases that match TRBD2. Germline trimming cut 0 bases from V and 2 bases from J; bases unmatched to any gene: 0. Germline-derived CDR1 and CDR2 are SGHTA and FQGNSA. The CDR3 is 15 residues long. This chain's CDR3 is CASSLASGGQETQYF. CDR3 bases: TGTGCCAGCAGCTTAGCTAGCGGGGGGCAAGAGACCCAGTACTTC.

The chain is built from TRBV11-3 and TRBJ2-7; D gene unclear. The CDR3 length is 14 residues. V lost 2 bases and J lost 0, with 8 bases in between. In germline, CDR1 is SGHNT, CDR2 YENEEA. This chain's CDR3 is CASSLSAGSYEQYF. The CDR3 bases are TGTGCCAGCAGCTTATCGGCAGGCTCCTACGAGCAGTACTTC.

The chain recombines TRBV18 with TRBJ2-2, with TRBD1 matching over 10 bases. This CDR3 spans 16 amino acids. V shed 2 bases, J shed 6 bases, and the junction held 6 bases outside the gene matches. Germline values: CDR1 KGHSH, CDR2 LQKENI. CDR3 nucleotides: TGTGCCAGCTCACCATTCGACAGGGGGCTTGCCGGGGAGCTGTTTTTT. Its translation: CASSPFDRGLAGELFF.

The chain carries TRBV6-5 and TRBJ1-4; TRBD1 aligns across 9 bases. V shed 6 bases, J shed 7 bases, and the junction held 9 bases outside the gene matches. The CDR3 sequence is 15 residues long. Per the germline V gene, CDR1 is MNHEY and CDR2 is SVGAGI. The CDR3 DNA follows: TGTGCCAGCAGACCGGGACAGGGAGGCGGTGAAAAACTGTTTTTT. Translating it yields CASRPGQGGGEKLFF.

J is TRBJ2-3 and V is TRBV5-4; TRBD2 agrees at 12 bases. Germline V CDR1 and CDR2: SGHNT, YYREEE (reference sequence). V was pared by 4 bases and J by 0 bases, with 6 bases of the junction left unmatched. The CDR3 length is 17 residues. The DNA for the CDR3 is TGTGCCAGCAGCGCCGGACTAGCGGGGTTAAGCACAGATACGCAGTATTTT. Its protein is CASSAGLAGLSTDTQYF.